Each of the 19 T cell receptor beta chains below was sequenced from the same sample in a study of cytomegalovirus exposure and HLA in healthy donors. The PCR used 60 Vbeta and 13 Jbeta primers. Profiling relied on immunoSEQ multiplex PCR, and the TCRdb table lists in-frame clones only, not all of them. The sample carries about 250,000 clones, around 84% recorded once. The sample taken for sequencing was PBMCs. The receptors shown here come from a girl aged 2 to 10 in good health and CMV-seronegative.

The chain uses TRBV4-2 and TRBJ2-3; perhaps TRBD2 as D (5 bases). This CDR3 comprises 16 residues. V lost 0 bases and J lost 3, with 13 bases in between. Per the germline V gene, CDR1 is LGHNA and CDR2 is YNFKEQ. The CDR3 protein is CASSQDGAVGTDTQYF. CDR3 sequence (DNA): TGTGCCAGCAGCCAAGATGGAGCGGTAGGAACAGATACGCAGTATTTT.

The rearrangement joins TRBV15 to TRBJ2-5, with TRBD2 identical over 12 bases. The length of the CDR3 is 15 residues. Germline assignment: CDR1 LNHNV and CDR2 YYDKDF (reference sequence). J was trimmed by 5 bases and V by 0 bases; bases with no gene match: 1. In nucleotides, the CDR3 is TGTGCCACCAGCAGAGATCTAGCGGGAGGGGAGACCCAGTACTTC. Amino acids: CATSRDLAGGETQYF.

This chain joins TRBV7-9 and TRBJ2-7, with a weak D call TRBD2 (5 bases). V lost 1 base and J 2 bases, leaving 12 bases between the germline ends. Germline V gene sequence: CDR1 SEHNR, CDR2 FQNEAQ (reference sequence). The CDR3 loop spans 15 amino acids. For the CDR3, the DNA is TGTGCCAGCAGCTTAGGTAGGGAGCGTGCCTACGAGCAGTACTTC. This translates into CASSLGRERAYEQYF.

The J gene is TRBJ1-3, the V gene TRBV5-1; 10 bases map to TRBD1. CDR1 and CDR2 (germline): SGHRS, YFSETQ. Trimming cost V 5 bases and J 0 bases; bases outside gene matches: 17. This CDR3 spans 20 amino acids. In nucleotides, the CDR3 is TGCGCCAGCAGATTGACTCGTGGGACAGGGGCCTCATTCTCTGGAAACACCATATATTTT. This sequence encodes CASRLTRGTGASFSGNTIYF.

This sequence joins TRBV19 and TRBJ1-1; the D gene is possibly TRBD1 (5 bases). This CDR3 spans 13 amino acids. The germline CDR1 and CDR2 sequences are LNHDA and SQIVND (reference sequence). Trimming removed 6 bases at V and 4 bases at J, with 12 bases between. Written as DNA, the CDR3 is TGTGCCAGTAGCTCTCAGGGTATCACTGAAGCTTTCTTT. Translated: CASSSQGITEAFF.

V is TRBV30 and J is TRBJ2-6; D remains unclear. The CDR3 contains 15 residues. Germline CDR1 is GTSNPN and CDR2 is SVGIG (reference sequence). V lost 4 bases and J 4 bases, leaving 14 bases between the germline ends. CDR3 residues: CAWNSRLSGANVLTF. CDR3 DNA: TGTGCCTGGAACAGCCGCCTTTCCGGGGCCAACGTCCTGACTTTC.

In nucleotides, the CDR3 is TGTGCCAGCAGCTCGACTGCCCGGGTCGCTTACGAGCAGTACTTC. Its translation is CASSSTARVAYEQYF. This chain joins TRBV7-9 and TRBJ2-7; no definite D call. The V and J ends lost 4 bases and 4 bases respectively, with 17 bases between them. CDR3 length equals 15 residues. The germline V gene has CDR1 SEHNR and CDR2 FQNEAQ (reference sequence).

The gene calls are TRBV7-3 and TRBJ2-3; TRBD1 might be the D (5 bases). Between the trimmed V and J ends, which lost 4 bases and 2 bases, there was a span of 13 bases. The CDR3 runs 15 residues. The germline gives CDR1 SGHTA, CDR2 FQGTGA. As DNA, the CDR3 is TGTGCCAGCAGCTCACAGGTCGGTGCCACAGATACGCAGTATTTT. This codes for CASSSQVGATDTQYF.

The chain links TRBV10-2 to TRBJ2-3; TRBD2 aligns across 8 bases. Germline V CDR1 and CDR2: WSHSY, SAAADI. The V segment lost 2 bases and the J segment 5 bases; nucleotides outside the gene matches: 6. The CDR3 runs to 15 residues. The CDR3 reads CASSERAGAGDTQYF. For the CDR3, the DNA is TGCGCCAGCAGTGAGAGAGCGGGAGCAGGAGATACGCAGTATTTT.

The V and J genes are TRBV11-2 and TRBJ2-2; TRBD2 agrees at 10 bases. The trim removed 1 base at V and 3 bases at J, leaving 2 bases unmatched. Germline V gives CDR1 SGHAT, CDR2 FQNNGV. CDR3 length: 16 residues. The CDR3 loop is CASSLGTSGYTGELFF. The CDR3 DNA follows: TGTGCCAGCAGCTTAGGGACTAGCGGATACACCGGGGAGCTGTTTTTT.

This clone has just a few counts. The chain recombines TRBV5-1 with TRBJ2-3; D uncertain. Trimming shortened V by 0 bases and J by 3 bases, and 11 bases separated the two germline ends. Germline CDR1 SGHRS, CDR2 YFSETQ. The CDR3 spans 15 residues. As DNA, the CDR3 is TGCGCCAGCAGCTTGGGTTATCCCGGGACAGATACGCAGTATTTT. Translation: CASSLGYPGTDTQYF.

V gene TRBV7-9 combines with J gene TRBJ1-2, with D possibly TRBD1 on 5 matching bases. The germline V gene has CDR1 SEHNR and CDR2 FQNEAQ (reference sequence). CDR3 length: 13 amino acids. Trimming left V 5 bases short and J 6 bases short, with 13 bases between. CDR3 bases: TGTGCCAGCAGCCAAGGGGCGTTAAATGGCTACACCTTC. Translation: CASSQGALNGYTF.

CDR3 DNA sequence: TGTGCCAGCAGTTCCCAGCGGGGGGGCGGAGAGCAGTTCTTC. This translates into CASSSQRGGGEQFF. This chain uses TRBV6-1 with TRBJ2-1; TRBD2 matches at 10 bases. This CDR3 spans 14 amino acids. Germline CDR1 and CDR2: MNHNS and SASEGT. V lost 5 bases and J lost 10; bases outside the gene matches: 8.

This chain connects TRBV30 to TRBJ2-5; 9 bases agree with TRBD2. Unmatched junction bases numbered 10, after V lost 0 bases and J lost 5 bases. The germline CDR1 and CDR2 sequences are GTSNPN and SVGIG (reference sequence). The CDR3 extends over 16 amino acids. DNA of the CDR3: TGTGCCTGGAGTGTACAATTGGGACTAGCCCTCGAGACCCAGTACTTC. Translating gives CAWSVQLGLALETQYF. Full variable domain (outside the CDR3, taken from reference TRBV30 and TRBJ2-5): SQTIHQWPATLVQPVGSPLSLECTVEGTSNPNLYWYRQAAGRGLQLLFYSVGIGQISSEVPQNLSASRPQDRQFILSSKKLLLSDSGFYLCAWSVQLGLALETQYFGPGTRLLVL.

The rearrangement links TRBV5-5 to TRBJ1-4, with D unclear. The CDR3 contains 12 residues. V shed 4 bases and J shed 6 bases, with 7 bases lying between them. Germline values: CDR1 SGHKS, CDR2 YYEKEE (reference sequence). In DNA form, the CDR3 reads TGTGCCAGCAGCCTGGTCGATGAAAAACTGTTTTTT. This translates into CASSLVDEKLFF.

This sequence joins TRBV6-1 and TRBJ1-2; D not resolved. V was shortened by 4 bases and J by 0 bases, with 12 bases between the two germline ends. Germline CDR1 and CDR2: MNHNS and SASEGT. CDR3 length: 15 amino acids. The CDR3 DNA follows: TGTGCCAGCAGTGCGGCAGCTGGAGCTAACTATGGCTACACCTTC. This sequence encodes CASSAAAGANYGYTF.

This chain joins TRBV6-5 and TRBJ1-1; the D is unclear. Trimming took off 6 bases at V and 2 bases at J, with 13 bases between the two ends. This CDR3 region has 14 residues. The germline V gene encodes CDR1 MNHEY and CDR2 SVGAGI. The CDR3 coding sequence is TGTGCCAGCAGGTTCCGATCTCTAAACACTGAAGCTTTCTTT. Its protein is CASRFRSLNTEAFF.

This chain uses TRBV27 with TRBJ1-5; D call uncertain. V was pared by 4 bases and J by 0 bases, with 22 bases between. Germline CDR1 is MNHEY and CDR2 is SMNVEV (reference sequence). CDR3 length: 19 amino acids. CDR3: CASSSVPRGPEGSNQPQHF. The CDR3 nucleotides are TGTGCCAGCAGTTCCGTCCCCAGAGGACCGGAGGGTAGCAATCAGCCCCAGCATTTT.

The chain combines TRBV19 with TRBJ2-1; maybe TRBD1 (6 bases). The CDR3 length is 16 residues. Germline CDR1 reads LNHDA; CDR2 reads SQIVND (reference sequence). V lost 6 bases to trimming and J lost 0 bases, with 15 bases between them. CDR3 loop: CASSPTGTPSYNEQFF. As DNA, the CDR3 is TGTGCCAGTAGCCCCACCGGGACACCCTCCTACAATGAGCAGTTCTTC.